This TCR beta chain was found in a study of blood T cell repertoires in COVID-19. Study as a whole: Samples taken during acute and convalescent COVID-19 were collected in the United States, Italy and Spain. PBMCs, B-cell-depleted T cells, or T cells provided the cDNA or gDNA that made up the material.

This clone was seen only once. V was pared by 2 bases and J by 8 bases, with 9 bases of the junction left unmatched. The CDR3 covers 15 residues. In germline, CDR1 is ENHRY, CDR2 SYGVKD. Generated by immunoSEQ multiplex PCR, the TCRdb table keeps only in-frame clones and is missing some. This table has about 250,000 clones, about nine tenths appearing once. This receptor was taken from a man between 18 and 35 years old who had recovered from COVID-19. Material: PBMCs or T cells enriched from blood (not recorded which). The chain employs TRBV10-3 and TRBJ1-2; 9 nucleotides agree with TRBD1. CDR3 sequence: CAISEVTGGMGGYTF. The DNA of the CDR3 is TGTGCCATCAGTGAGGTGACAGGGGGTATGGGCGGCTACACCTTC.